The following is a TCR beta chain sequence with its context. It has no known antigen specificity. No qualities accompany the bases; no much larger clone lies one base away. The CDR3, cysteine through phenylalanine, is 17 amino acids long. Left in the record is the CDR3 DNA by itself, 51 bases read in frame from the first base. V trim: 8 bases; J trim: 4 bases; unmatched bases: 19. CDR1 and CDR2 are drawn from the germline V gene: SNHLY, FYNNEI. The data originate from a study of shared clonotypes between healthy human individuals (dated by TCRdb to about 2020). About the study as a whole: Three men and a couple of women, aged 18 to 49 years, made up the cohort. Blood TCR repertoires of roughly 5 healthy adults were deeply sequenced to estimate repertoire size and the extent of clonotype sharing between individuals. Different laboratories and diverse techniques were used to prepare libraries and sequence TCR repertoires, to increase sequencing depth and limit assay-specific biases. Per donor, leukapheresis produced somewhere between about 0.94 and 9.5 billion PBMCs. Summary of the overall study and its limitations: Pairwise subsampling led to the expectation that sequencing depth would affect the degree of clonotype sharing among donors. Sampling was limited to blood, and TCR repertoires in tissue likely differ from TCR repertoires in blood. The small number of donors limited the genetic and exposure-history diversity represented.

Healthy HIV-negative adults with no recently reported acute infections or vaccinations were included as donors. All donors were Caucasian adults living in Nashville, Tennessee, USA. In the unsorted samples, 87 million or so PBMCs were counted, and genomic DNA was extracted using the QIAamp DNA Blood Mini kit. Blood was collected by leukapheresis, and PBMCs were isolated by Ficoll-Histopaque density gradient centrifugation and then cryopreserved in liquid nitrogen vapor phase. Using the deep immunoSEQ assay, TCR CDR3 regions were amplified from genomic DNA by multiplex PCR. Extracted genomic DNA from each cell subset was spread evenly across all wells of several immunoSEQ 96-well plates, with each plate serving as a replicate. Each replicate PCR for unsorted PBMC received 300 to 350 ng genomic DNA, equal to 25,000 to 30,000 T cell genomes. Unsorted PBMC genomic DNA was sequenced across ten immunoSEQ deep assay plates. The purified libraries were quantified using a Qubit 3.0 fluorometer, sized with a Bioanalyzer 2100, and then quantified again using the KAPA Library Quantification kit. Every immunoSEQ 96-well plate was sequenced on a dedicated single-read 150-cycle Illumina NextSeq 550 flow cell. The paper's processing steps were these. Because the immunoSEQ output included only junctional sequences and no quality scores, the filtering could not be the same as the filtering used for full-length reads. To assign V/J genes and CDR3, sequences were annotated against IMGT germline references using PyIR, a Python wrapper for IgBLAST v1.9. Reads were filtered out if the reads had weak V/J assignments (E-value above 1e-6), no CDR3, stop codons, out-of-frame junctions, or ambiguous translated residues. A V3J clonotype was defined by an identical inferred V gene, J gene, and CDR3 amino acid sequence. To compute the percentage overlap between repertoires, the number of shared unique clonotypes was divided by the size of the smaller repertoire. RTK rarefaction, the Chao1 estimator, and Recon v2.1 estimates of unobserved clonotypes were used to assess repertoire richness. The source is immuneACCESS, and TCRdb retained only in-frame sequences with V and J called. Part of the clones is not carried over; for the studies checked, unresolved V genes explain less than half of this, and the remainder is unexplained. V and J calls and clone size follow that table, whereas D and trimming were derived from the DNA. This sample gives 97,000 or so clones in total; less than 50% of them show up just once. The ten top clones hold over 13% of the sample.

What was sequenced was PBMCs. This receptor chain uses TRBV2 and TRBJ1-2; 7 nucleotides in the junction match TRBD1. The sequence derives from a woman aged 40 to 50 in good health. Some clones in this sample may be carry-over from other donors' samples. The DNA reads TGTGCCAGCGATGGGAGGGGAACGACAGGGCGGGTCTATGGCTACACCTTC. Its product reads: CASDGRGTTGRVYGYTF.